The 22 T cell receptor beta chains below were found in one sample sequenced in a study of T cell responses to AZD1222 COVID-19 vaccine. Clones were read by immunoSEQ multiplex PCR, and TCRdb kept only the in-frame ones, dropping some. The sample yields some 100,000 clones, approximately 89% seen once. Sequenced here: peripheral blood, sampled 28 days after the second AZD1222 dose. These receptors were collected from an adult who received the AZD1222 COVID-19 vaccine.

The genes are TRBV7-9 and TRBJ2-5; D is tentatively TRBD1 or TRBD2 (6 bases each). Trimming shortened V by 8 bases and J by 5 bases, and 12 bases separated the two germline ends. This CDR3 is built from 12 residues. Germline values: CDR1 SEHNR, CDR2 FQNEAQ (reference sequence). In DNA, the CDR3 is TGTGCCAGCTGGGGGGCAGGGGAGACCCAGTACTTC. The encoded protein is CASWGAGETQYF.

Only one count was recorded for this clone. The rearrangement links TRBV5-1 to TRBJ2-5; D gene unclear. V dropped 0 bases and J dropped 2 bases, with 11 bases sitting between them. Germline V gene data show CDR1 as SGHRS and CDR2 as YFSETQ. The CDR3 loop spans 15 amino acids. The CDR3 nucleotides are TGCGCCAGCAGCTTGGGTACTTCGTCGCAAGAGACCCAGTACTTC. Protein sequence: CASSLGTSSQETQYF.

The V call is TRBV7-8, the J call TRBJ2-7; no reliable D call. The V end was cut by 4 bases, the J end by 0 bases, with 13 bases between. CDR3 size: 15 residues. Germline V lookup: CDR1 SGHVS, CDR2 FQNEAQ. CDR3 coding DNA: TGTGCCAGCAGCTCCCGACGTTTAAGCTCCTACGAGCAGTACTTC. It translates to CASSSRRLSSYEQYF. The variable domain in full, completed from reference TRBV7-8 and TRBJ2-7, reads GAGVSQSPRYKVAKRGQDVALRCDPISGHVSLFWYQQALGQGPEFLTYFQNEAQLDKSGLPSDRFFAERPEGSVSTLKIQRTQQEDSAVYLCASSSRRLSSYEQYFGPGTRLTVT.

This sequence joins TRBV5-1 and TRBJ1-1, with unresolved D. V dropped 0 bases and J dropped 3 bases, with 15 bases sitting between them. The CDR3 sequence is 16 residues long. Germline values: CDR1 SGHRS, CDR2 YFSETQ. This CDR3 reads CASSLGAGMGDTEAFF. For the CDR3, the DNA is TGCGCCAGCAGCTTGGGGGCGGGGATGGGCGACACTGAAGCTTTCTTT.

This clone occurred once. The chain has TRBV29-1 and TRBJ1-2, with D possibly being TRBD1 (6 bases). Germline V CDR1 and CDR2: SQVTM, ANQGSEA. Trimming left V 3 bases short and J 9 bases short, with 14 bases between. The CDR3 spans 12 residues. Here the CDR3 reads CSVDPGRGSYTF. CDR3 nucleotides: TGCAGCGTTGATCCGGGCAGGGGAAGCTACACCTTC. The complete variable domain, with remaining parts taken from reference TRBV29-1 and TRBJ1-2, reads SAVISQKPSRDICQRGTSLTIQCQVDSQVTMMFWYRQQPGQSLTLIATANQGSEATYESGFVIDKFPISRPNLTFSTLTVSNMSPEDSSIYLCSVDPGRGSYTFGSGTRLTVV.

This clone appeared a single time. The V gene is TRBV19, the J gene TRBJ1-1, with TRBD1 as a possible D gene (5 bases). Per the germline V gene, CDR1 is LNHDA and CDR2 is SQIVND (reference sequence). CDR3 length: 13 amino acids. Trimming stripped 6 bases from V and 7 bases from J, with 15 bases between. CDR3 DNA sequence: TGTGCCAGTAGACCAGGGAGTTCGCATGAAGCTTTCTTT. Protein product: CASRPGSSHEAFF.

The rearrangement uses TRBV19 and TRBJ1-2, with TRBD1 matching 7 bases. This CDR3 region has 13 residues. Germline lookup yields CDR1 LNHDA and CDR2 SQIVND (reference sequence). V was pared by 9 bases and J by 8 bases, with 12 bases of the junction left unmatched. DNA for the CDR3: TGTGCCAGCACAGGGACAGCCGGTGGAGGCTACACCTTC. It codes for CASTGTAGGGYTF.

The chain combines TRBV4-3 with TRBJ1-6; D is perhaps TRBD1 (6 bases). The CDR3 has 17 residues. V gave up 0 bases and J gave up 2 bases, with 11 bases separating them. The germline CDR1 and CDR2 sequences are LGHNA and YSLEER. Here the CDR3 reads CASSQDLGGAYNSPLHF. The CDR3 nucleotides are TGCGCCAGCAGCCAAGATCTCGGGGGCGCCTATAATTCACCCCTCCACTTT.

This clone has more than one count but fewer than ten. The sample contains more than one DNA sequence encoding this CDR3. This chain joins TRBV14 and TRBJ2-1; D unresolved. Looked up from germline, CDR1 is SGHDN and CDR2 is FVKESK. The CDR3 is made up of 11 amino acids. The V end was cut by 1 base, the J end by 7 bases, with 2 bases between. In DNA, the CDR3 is TGTGCCAGCAGCCAAGGTAATGAGCAGTTCTTC. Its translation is CASSQGNEQFF.

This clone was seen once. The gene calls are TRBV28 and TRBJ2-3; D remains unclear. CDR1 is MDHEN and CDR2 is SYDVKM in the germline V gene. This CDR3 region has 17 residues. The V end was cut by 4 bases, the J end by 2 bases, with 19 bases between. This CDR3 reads CASSSSGNTAHTDTQYF. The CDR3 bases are TGTGCCAGCAGTTCCTCAGGCAACACGGCCCACACAGATACGCAGTATTTT.

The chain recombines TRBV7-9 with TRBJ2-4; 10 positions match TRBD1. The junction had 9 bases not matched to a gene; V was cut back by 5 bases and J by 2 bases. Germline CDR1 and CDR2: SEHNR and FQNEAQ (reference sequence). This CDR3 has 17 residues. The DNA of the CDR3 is TGTGCCAGCAGCCCCACGACAGGGGGCGAGACCAAAAACATTCAGTACTTC. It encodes CASSPTTGGETKNIQYF.

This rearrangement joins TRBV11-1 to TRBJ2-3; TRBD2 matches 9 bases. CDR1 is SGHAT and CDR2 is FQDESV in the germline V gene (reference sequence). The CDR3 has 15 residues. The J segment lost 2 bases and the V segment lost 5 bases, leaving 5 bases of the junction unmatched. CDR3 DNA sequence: TGTGCCAGCAGCCCGACTAGCGGAGTCACAGATACGCAGTATTTT. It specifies CASSPTSGVTDTQYF.

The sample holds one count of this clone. The CDR3 loop reads CASSEGQTSYNEQFF. As DNA, the CDR3 is TGTGCCAGCAGCGAGGGACAGACTTCCTACAATGAGCAGTTCTTC. The J gene is TRBJ2-1, the V gene TRBV5-5; 7 positions agree with TRBD1. V lost 4 bases and J lost 1; bases outside the gene matches: 5. This CDR3 contains 15 residues. CDR1 is SGHKS, CDR2 YYEKEE, per germline (reference sequence).

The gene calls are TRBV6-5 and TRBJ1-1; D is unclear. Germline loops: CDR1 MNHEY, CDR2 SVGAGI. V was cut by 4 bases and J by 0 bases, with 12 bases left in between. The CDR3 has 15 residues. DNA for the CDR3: TGTGCCAGCAGTTTTGAAGGAGACATGAACACTGAAGCTTTCTTT. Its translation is CASSFEGDMNTEAFF.

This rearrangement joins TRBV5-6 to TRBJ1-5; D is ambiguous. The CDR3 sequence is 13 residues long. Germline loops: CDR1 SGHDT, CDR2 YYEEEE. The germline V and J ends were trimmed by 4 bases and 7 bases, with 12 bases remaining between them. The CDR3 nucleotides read TGTGCCAGCAGCGCCCAGTTAGGACAGCCCCAGCATTTT. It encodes CASSAQLGQPQHF.

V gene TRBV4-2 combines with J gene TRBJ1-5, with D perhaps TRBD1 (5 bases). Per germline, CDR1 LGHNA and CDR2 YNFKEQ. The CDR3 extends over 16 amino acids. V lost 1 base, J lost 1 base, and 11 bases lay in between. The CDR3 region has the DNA TGTGCCAGCAGCCAAGGATCAGGGTGGAGCAATCAGCCCCAGCATTTT. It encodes CASSQGSGWSNQPQHF.

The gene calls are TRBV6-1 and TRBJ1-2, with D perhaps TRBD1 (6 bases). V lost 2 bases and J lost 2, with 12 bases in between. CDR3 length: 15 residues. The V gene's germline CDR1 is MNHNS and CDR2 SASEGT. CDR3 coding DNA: TGTGCCAGCAGTGAACGCCGGGGGGCAAACTATGGCTACACCTTC. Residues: CASSERRGANYGYTF.

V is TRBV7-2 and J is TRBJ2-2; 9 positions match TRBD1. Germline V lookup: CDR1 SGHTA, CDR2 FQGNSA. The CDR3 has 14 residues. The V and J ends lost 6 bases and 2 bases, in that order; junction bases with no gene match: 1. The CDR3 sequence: CASRDRGNTGELFF. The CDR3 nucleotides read TGTGCCAGCAGGGACAGGGGCAACACCGGGGAGCTGTTTTTT.

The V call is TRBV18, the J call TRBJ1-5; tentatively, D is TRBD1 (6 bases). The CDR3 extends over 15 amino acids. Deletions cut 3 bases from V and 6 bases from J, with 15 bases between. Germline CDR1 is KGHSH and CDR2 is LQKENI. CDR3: CASSPGRGGFQPQHF. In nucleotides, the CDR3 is TGTGCCAGCTCACCGGGCAGGGGAGGTTTTCAGCCCCAGCATTTT.

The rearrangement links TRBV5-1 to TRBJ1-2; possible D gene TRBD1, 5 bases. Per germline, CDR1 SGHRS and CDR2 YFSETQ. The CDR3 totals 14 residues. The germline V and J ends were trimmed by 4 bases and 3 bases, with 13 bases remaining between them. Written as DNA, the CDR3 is TGCGCCAGCAGCGTCCGGGGCCGGGACTATGGCTACACCTTC. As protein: CASSVRGRDYGYTF.

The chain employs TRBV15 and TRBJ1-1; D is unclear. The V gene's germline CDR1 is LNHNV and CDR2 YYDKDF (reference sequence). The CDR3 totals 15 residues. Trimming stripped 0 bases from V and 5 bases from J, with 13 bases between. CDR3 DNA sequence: TGTGCCACCAGCAGAGATCCAACACTAGGGACTGAAGCTTTCTTT. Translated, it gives CATSRDPTLGTEAFF.

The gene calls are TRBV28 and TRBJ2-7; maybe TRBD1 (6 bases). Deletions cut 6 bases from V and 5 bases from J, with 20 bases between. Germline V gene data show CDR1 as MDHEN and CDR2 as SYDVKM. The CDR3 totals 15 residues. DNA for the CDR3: TGTGCCAGCAGGGTTGGGGGCGACGTGGACCACGAGCAGTACTTC. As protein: CASRVGGDVDHEQYF.